These 7 T cell receptor beta chains came from one sample sequenced in a study of CD8+ T cells in alopecia areata. The sequencing template was cDNA reverse transcribed from extracted RNA. Data came from immunoSEQ multiplex PCR; TCRdb stores just in-frame clones and leaves some out. The sample yields roughly 150,000 clones, 50% to 65% seen once. The sequenced sample consisted of CD4+ T cells sorted from blood. The receptors derive from a human donor in good health.

In its sample, this clone was seen a few times. This chain joins TRBV29-1 and TRBJ2-2, with 9 bases lining up with TRBD1. J was trimmed by 4 bases and V by 6 bases; bases with no gene match: 3. The germline CDR1 and CDR2 sequences are SQVTM and ANQGSEA. This CDR3 region has 13 residues. CDR3 DNA sequence: TGCAGCGTACTGACAGGGGGCACCGGGGAGCTGTTTTTT. It encodes CSVLTGGTGELFF.

The rearrangement joins TRBV30 to TRBJ2-3; D not certain. This CDR3 is built from 10 residues. V gave up 7 bases and J gave up 6 bases, with 8 bases separating them. CDR1 and CDR2 from the germline V gene are GTSNPN and SVGIG (reference sequence). The CDR3 loop is CASQSDTQYF. The CDR3 nucleotides are TGTGCCTCCCAGAGCGATACGCAGTATTTT.

The chain combines TRBV5-1 with TRBJ2-5; the match to TRBD1 covers 7 bases. The CDR3 sequence is 12 residues long. V was clipped by 4 bases and J by 9 bases; unmatched bases: 6. CDR1 and CDR2 (germline): SGHRS, YFSETQ. CDR3 in amino acids: CASSIETGAQYF. The CDR3 DNA follows: TGCGCCAGCAGCATAGAAACAGGGGCCCAGTACTTC.

The V call is TRBV11-1, the J call TRBJ1-1; weak D call: TRBD1 (5 bases). Trimming took off 1 base at V and 5 bases at J, with 14 bases between the two ends. In germline, CDR1 is SGHAT, CDR2 FQDESV (reference sequence). The length of the CDR3 is 15 residues. The CDR3 DNA sequence: TGTGCCAGCAGCTTAGAAAGACCAGGGCGGACTGAAGCTTTCTTT. This encodes CASSLERPGRTEAFF.

The rearrangement uses TRBV28 and TRBJ1-2, with a possible D match to TRBD1 (6 bases). Germline V gives CDR1 MDHEN, CDR2 SYDVKM. V was shortened by 6 bases and J by 8 bases, with 28 bases between the two germline ends. The CDR3 is 17 amino acids. The CDR3 loop is CASRLIIAGTRARGYTF. CDR3 sequence (DNA): TGTGCCAGCAGACTAATAATAGCCGGGACAAGGGCTAGGGGCTACACCTTC.

This clone was picked up one time. The CDR3 DNA follows: TGTGCCAGCAGTGGGCTCGGGAGGAACACTGAAGCTTTCTTT. This translates into CASSGLGRNTEAFF. The chain combines TRBV5-6 with TRBJ1-1; no clear D. V lost 5 bases and J lost 1, with 12 bases in between. CDR3 length: 14 amino acids. Germline assignment: CDR1 SGHDT and CDR2 YYEEEE.

As DNA, the CDR3 is TGTGCCAGCAGTGGGGACAGGGCAAACCTACAAGAGACCCAGTACTTC. This sequence encodes CASSGDRANLQETQYF. The chain employs TRBV25-1 and TRBJ2-5; 9 bases align to TRBD1. The CDR3 contains 16 residues. Germline V lookup: CDR1 MGHDK, CDR2 SYGVNS. The V gene end was trimmed by 4 bases and the J gene end by 2 bases; junction bases not matched to a gene: 8.